This entry features one T cell receptor beta chain sequence. Its antigen remains unidentified. The sample belongs to a study of T cells in localized non-small cell lung cancer. Study-level results: Adjacent lung was found to contain a median approximately 50 of the top 100 tumor clones. Higher adjacent-lung clonality was associated with shorter survival. Clonality peaked in uninvolved adjacent lung rather than tumor. Sequencing was limited to one tumor region, leaving the possibility of heterogeneity open.

The CDR3 extends over 15 amino acids. Germline V gives CDR1 MNHEY, CDR2 SVGAGI. V was shortened by 6 bases and J by 6 bases, with 15 bases between the two germline ends. Here immunoSEQ multiplex PCR was the method, and the copy in TCRdb shows in-frame clones only, minus some. Of 30,000 to 35,000 clones in the sample, 88% were seen once. This chain connects TRBV6-5 to TRBJ1-6; the D gene is possibly TRBD1 (5 bases). The sequence derives from a woman aged 40-69 years with stage I lung adenocarcinoma. The input for sequencing was peripheral blood, taken before any cancer treatment. The CDR3 protein is CASSYRGGGNSPLHF. Here the CDR3 DNA reads TGTGCCAGCAGCTATAGGGGTGGGGGTAATTCACCCCTCCACTTT.